Listed below are T cell receptor beta chains from one sample, sequenced in a study of cytomegalovirus exposure and HLA in healthy donors. This table comes from immunoSEQ multiplex PCR, and its TCRdb copy is limited to in-frame clones, with some not included. In the table there are 100,000 to 150,000 clones, 74% of which are singletons. Sequences were obtained from PBMCs. These receptors were taken from a woman in her forties or fifties in good health and CMV-seropositive. Each CDR3 is given with its conserved first and last residue. The D gene is left open where the match is weak. Clone size is stated in some rows and not others, as once, few, many or a class when expanded.

J gene | D gene | V gene | CDR3 length | clone size | CDR3 protein | CDR3 DNA
TRBJ1-5 | . | TRBV7-2 | 14 | . | CASSSQGRNQPQHF | TGTGCCAGCAGCTCACAGGGCCGCAATCAGCCCCAGCATTTT
TRBJ2-3 | . | TRBV12-5 | 12 | once | CASGSTTDTQYF | TGTGCTTCGGGGAGTACGACAGATACGCAGTATTTT
TRBJ1-5 | . | TRBV2 | 16 | . | CASSASGGWSNQPQHF | TGTGCCAGCAGCGCCTCAGGAGGGTGGAGCAATCAGCCCCAGCATTTT
TRBJ2-7 | TRBD1 | TRBV10-2 | 15 | once | CASRRQGTDGPEQYF | TGCGCCAGCAGAAGACAGGGTACGGATGGGCCCGAGCAGTACTTC
TRBJ2-7 | . | TRBV6-5 | 12 | . | CASSRDTYEQYF | TGTGCCAGCAGCCGGGACACCTACGAGCAGTACTTC
TRBJ2-3 | TRBD1 | TRBV25-1 | 16 | . | CASSDPGQGVRDTQYF | TGTGCCAGCAGTGATCCCGGACAGGGGGTCAGAGATACGCAGTATTTT
TRBJ2-7 | . | TRBV5-1 | 14 | . | CASSLVGQHYEQYF | TGCGCCAGCAGCTTGGTTGGGCAGCACTACGAGCAGTACTTC
TRBJ2-7 | TRBD1 | TRBV4-2 | 16 | . | CASSQGIQGDWYEQYF | TGTGCCAGCAGCCAAGGAATCCAGGGGGATTGGTACGAGCAGTACTTC
TRBJ2-3 | TRBD2 | TRBV10-3 | 17 | . | CAISESSSGGGTDTQYF | TGTGCCATCAGTGAGTCGTCTAGCGGGGGGGGGACAGATACGCAGTATTTT
TRBJ1-2 | . | TRBV29-1 | 12 | . | CSGTTSLTGYTF | TGCAGCGGGACGACTAGTTTGACGGGCTACACCTTC
TRBJ1-4 | TRBD1 | TRBV5-1 | 15 | . | CASSIFRGQDEKLFF | TGCGCCAGCAGCATATTCAGGGGGCAGGATGAAAAACTGTTTTTT
TRBJ2-5 | TRBD1 | TRBV7-7 | 15 | . | CASSLVRGPQETQYF | TGTGCCAGCAGCTTAGTCAGGGGGCCCCAAGAGACCCAGTACTTC
TRBJ2-1 | . | TRBV5-6 | 14 | few | CASSLGTFAYEQFF | TGTGCCAGCAGCTTGGGGACTTTTGCATATGAGCAGTTCTTC
TRBJ1-5 | TRBD1 | TRBV9 | 13 | . | CASSGGQGQPQHF | TGTGCCAGCAGCGGCGGACAGGGGCAGCCCCAGCATTTT
TRBJ2-5 | . | TRBV2 | 15 | . | CASRAYKANQETQYF | TGTGCCAGCAGAGCGTACAAGGCCAACCAAGAGACCCAGTACTTC
TRBJ1-4 | TRBD1 | TRBV29-1 | 16 | . | CSVLLRTGEGNEKLFF | TGCAGCGTTTTGCTTCGGACAGGGGAGGGGAATGAAAAACTGTTTTTT
TRBJ2-7 | . | TRBV6-5 | 14 | few | CASSRDRSSYEQYF | TGTGCCAGCAGCCGCGACAGGAGCTCCTACGAGCAGTACTTC
TRBJ1-1 | . | TRBV7-2 | 14 | . | CASSFSAPNTEAFF | TGTGCCAGCAGCTTCTCCGCGCCCAACACTGAAGCTTTCTTT
TRBJ2-1 | . | TRBV19 | 15 | . | CASSPQVGRGNEQFF | TGTGCCAGTAGCCCCCAGGTGGGTAGGGGCAATGAGCAGTTCTTC
TRBJ2-7 | TRBD1 | TRBV18 | 12 | . | CASSEQGNEQYF | TGTGCCAGTTCAGAACAGGGGAACGAGCAGTACTTC
TRBJ2-1 | TRBD2 | TRBV2 | 16 | . | CASSEAGGGNYNEQFF | TGTGCCAGCAGTGAAGCCGGGGGGGGTAACTACAATGAGCAGTTCTTC
TRBJ1-1 | TRBD1 | TRBV5-4 | 16 | few | CASSPDRGLWVTEAFF | TGTGCCAGCAGCCCAGACAGGGGGCTCTGGGTGACTGAAGCTTTCTTT
TRBJ1-1 | . | TRBV12-5 | 14 | once | CASGLGLRNTEAFF | TGTGCTAGTGGTTTGGGACTGAGGAACACTGAAGCTTTCTTT
TRBJ2-3 | . | TRBV6-5 | 14 | . | CASSYYRSTDTQYF | TGTGCCAGCAGTTACTACAGAAGCACAGATACGCAGTATTTT
TRBJ1-5 | . | TRBV10-2 | 13 | . | CASSASESQPQHF | TGCGCCAGCAGTGCGTCGGAGAGTCAGCCCCAGCATTTT